This note documents a single TCR beta chain sequence. The antigen remains unidentified. The record originates from a study of shared clonotypes between healthy human individuals. Donors, without exception, were Caucasian adults residing in Nashville, Tennessee. CD4+ cells were split into CD45RA+ naive and CD45RA-negative memory subsets. Authors' analysis steps: In the immunoSEQ data, sequences were junction-only and lacked quality scores, so filtering differed. The data were produced by immunoSEQ multiplex PCR, yet TCRdb's version contains in-frame clones alone and is incomplete. The V and J calls and clone size are taken from that table; D and trimming were inferred from the DNA. The sample lists fewer than 2.5 million clones, 80% to 95% occurring once. Whole-study results and caveats: Relative to memory subsets, naive subsets generally showed larger estimated richness.

The V gene's germline CDR1 is SQVTM and CDR2 ANQGSEA. This CDR3 is 12 amino acids long. The ends were cut back, 4 bases at V and 5 bases at J, with 10 bases in the middle. This rearrangement joins TRBV29-1 to TRBJ2-3; no clear D gene. This TCR came from a young man in good health. Some clones in this sample may be carry-over from other donors' samples. The material sequenced was naive CD4+ T cells from PBMCs. Subset here: CD45RA+ positively selected. This CDR3 is CSVVGYKDTQYF. The CDR3 coding sequence is TGCAGCGTTGTTGGTTATAAAGATACGCAGTATTTT.